This T cell receptor (beta chain) came from a study of T cell responses to AZD1222 COVID-19 vaccine. This CDR3 comprises 13 residues. Germline-derived CDR1 and CDR2 are SQVTM and ANQGSEA. Trimming left V 4 bases short and J 7 bases short, with 16 bases between. TCRdb's table, derived via immunoSEQ multiplex PCR, lists solely in-frame clones and lacks some. Of 75,000 to 100,000 clones detected, 88% appear once; the ten largest clones hold roughly 6%. The source material was peripheral blood, sampled on day 0 of AZD1222 vaccination. The clonotype was recovered from an adult in good health. The chain is built from TRBV29-1 and TRBJ2-5; D might be TRBD1 (5 bases). CDR3 protein: CSVVGQGGWTQYF. For the CDR3, the DNA is TGCAGCGTTGTCGGTCAGGGCGGATGGACCCAGTACTTC.